The 19 T cell receptor beta chains below were found in one sample sequenced in a study of T-cell reconstitution after alpha-beta-depleted transplantation in children. Preparation of the TCRbeta library used unique molecular identifiers. One entry per CDR3 protein, called by TCRdb with MiXCR from the PCR reads. The data show almost 250,000 distinct CDR3 sequences, 20% to 30% seen once. Source: PBMCs, taken before TCRalphabeta/CD19-depleted stem cell transplant. The receptors here all came from a girl aged 2 to 9 with Fanconi anemia, due to receive a stem cell transplant.

This rearrangement joins TRBV6-2 or TRBV6-3 to TRBJ2-4; D unclear. There are 13 residues in the CDR3. V lost 2 bases and J 5 bases, leaving 7 bases between the germline ends. Germline lookup yields CDR1 MNHEY and CDR2 SVGEGT. Here the CDR3 DNA reads TGTGCCAGCAGTTACGTACCTCAAAACATTCAGTACTTC. It encodes CASSYVPQNIQYF.

The chain employs TRBV7-2 and TRBJ2-5, with D hard to call. Germline assignment: CDR1 SGHTA and CDR2 FQGNSA. The CDR3 spans 12 residues. The ends were cut back, 6 bases at V and 5 bases at J, with 10 bases in the middle. DNA of the CDR3: TGTGCCAGCAGGACACTATCCGAGACCCAGTACTTC. Protein: CASRTLSETQYF.

The chain recombines TRBV5-1 with TRBJ2-1; maybe TRBD1 (5 bases). The V and J ends lost 0 bases and 0 bases respectively, with 13 bases between them. Germline CDR1 is SGHRS and CDR2 is YFSETQ. CDR3 length: 17 residues. The CDR3 loop is CASSLDRRQNSYNEQFF. CDR3 sequence (DNA): TGCGCCAGCAGCTTGGACAGGCGTCAGAACTCCTACAATGAGCAGTTCTTC. The whole variable domain, filled in from reference TRBV5-1 and TRBJ2-1, reads KAGVTQTPRYLIKTRGQQVTLSCSPISGHRSVSWYQQTPGQGLQFLFEYFSETQRNKGNFPGRFSGRQFSNSRSEMNVSTLELGDSALYLCASSLDRRQNSYNEQFFGPGTRLTVL.

This clonotype was recorded at least ten times. This sequence joins TRBV29-1 and TRBJ2-3; D tentatively reads TRBD1 or TRBD2 (5 bases each). V lost 6 bases and J 5 bases, leaving 18 bases between the germline ends. The CDR3 is 14 residues long. Germline V CDR1 and CDR2: SQVTM, ANQGSEA. The CDR3 nucleotides are TGCAGCGTCGTACCGGGACGAAGGTTAGATACGCAGTATTTT. Residues: CSVVPGRRLDTQYF.

The table lists this clonotype with many counts. The chain employs TRBV6-1 and TRBJ2-7, with 7 bases fitting TRBD1. The germline gives CDR1 MNHNS, CDR2 SASEGT. The CDR3 spans 16 residues. Trimming removed 1 base from V and 0 bases from J; junction bases left unmatched: 6. CDR3 nucleotides: TGTGCCAGCAGTGAAGGGACAGGCAACCTCTCCTACGAGCAGTACTTC. Amino acid sequence: CASSEGTGNLSYEQYF.

Many counts were recorded for this clonotype. The genes are TRBV20-1 and TRBJ2-1; 10 bases line up with TRBD2. The CDR3 is 15 residues long. The J segment lost 7 bases and the V segment lost 0 bases, leaving 6 bases of the junction unmatched. The germline V gene encodes CDR1 DFQATT and CDR2 SNEGSKA (reference sequence). The DNA of the CDR3 is TGCAGTGCTAGAGATTCGGTAGCGGGGGGTAATGAGCAGTTCTTC. This gives the protein CSARDSVAGGNEQFF.

The chain couples TRBV15 to TRBJ1-5, with D perhaps matching TRBD1 (5 bases). CDR3 length: 15 amino acids. V was shortened by 6 bases and J by 1 base, with 13 bases between the two germline ends. Germline CDR1 LNHNV, CDR2 YYDKDF (reference sequence). CDR3 loop: CATRGGAESNQPQHF. The CDR3 nucleotides read TGTGCCACCAGAGGCGGGGCGGAAAGCAATCAGCCCCAGCATTTT.

This clonotype was picked up a small number of times. The chain employs TRBV20-1 and TRBJ2-7; D may correspond to TRBD1 or TRBD2 (5 bases each). The CDR3 runs 13 residues. Trimming removed 7 bases from V and 3 bases from J, with 16 bases in between. From germline, CDR1 is DFQATT and CDR2 SNEGSKA (reference sequence). The CDR3 coding sequence is TGCAGTGTAAATCGGGGCCGCTACTACGAGCAGTACTTC. This sequence encodes CSVNRGRYYEQYF.

A few counts support this clonotype. The V call is TRBV7-3, the J call TRBJ2-5; 7 positions match TRBD2. The CDR3 length is 15 residues. CDR1 SGHTA and CDR2 FQGTGA come from the germline V gene. V shed 0 bases and J 5 bases; nucleotides not matched to a gene: 6. The CDR3 nucleotides read TGTGCCAGCAGCTTAACAAGGACTAGTGGGGAGACCCAGTACTTC. Encoded protein: CASSLTRTSGETQYF.

This clonotype showed up many times. V gene TRBV29-1 combines with J gene TRBJ2-1, with 7 positions matching TRBD1. The V gene end was trimmed by 4 bases and the J gene end by 3 bases; junction bases not matched to a gene: 27. Looked up from germline, CDR1 is SQVTM and CDR2 is ANQGSEA. The CDR3 has 21 residues. The DNA for the CDR3 is TGCAGCGTTGGGCCCTACCTGGCCGGGACAGCCGCCGGGAATGGCTACAATGAGCAGTTCTTC. This encodes CSVGPYLAGTAAGNGYNEQFF.

This clonotype was seen only a few times. The gene calls are TRBV20-1 and TRBJ1-1; D is unclear. CDR1 and CDR2 (germline): DFQATT, SNEGSKA (reference sequence). There are 11 residues in the CDR3. Trimming stripped 3 bases from V and 7 bases from J, with 9 bases between. The CDR3 nucleotides read TGCAGTGCTAGTCTGTTGAGTGAAGCTTTCTTT. Amino acid sequence: CSASLLSEAFF.

This clonotype was found many times. The chain joins TRBV20-1 to TRBJ2-7; the D gene is possibly TRBD1 (6 bases). The CDR3 runs to 19 residues. Germline-derived CDR1 and CDR2 are DFQATT and SNEGSKA (reference sequence). V dropped 0 bases and J dropped 3 bases, with 27 bases sitting between them. This CDR3 is CSAREDRSEYPTNHYEQYF. As DNA, the CDR3 is TGCAGTGCTAGAGAGGACAGATCCGAATACCCCACCAACCACTACGAGCAGTACTTC.

This clonotype was counted many times. The chain has TRBV12-3 or TRBV12-4 and TRBJ1-5; TRBD1 matches at 9 bases. The CDR3 totals 15 residues. The J segment lost 4 bases and the V segment lost 5 bases, leaving 6 bases of the junction unmatched. In nucleotides, the CDR3 is TGTGCCAGCAGTGGGGGGACAGGGAGAAATCAGCCCCAGCATTTT. Translation gives CASSGGTGRNQPQHF.

The chain links TRBV11-2 to TRBJ2-7; 7 bases fit TRBD2. The ends lost 4 bases at V and 1 base at J; junction bases unmatched: 19. CDR3 size: 19 residues. Germline values: CDR1 SGHAT, CDR2 FQNNGV. The CDR3 sequence is CASSSLPTGGSGWSYEQYF. The CDR3 nucleotides read TGTGCCAGCAGCTCACTCCCAACTGGAGGTAGCGGGTGGTCCTACGAGCAGTACTTC. Filled out from reference TRBV11-2 and TRBJ2-7, the complete variable domain reads EAGVAQSPRYKIIEKRQSVAFWCNPISGHATLYWYQQILGQGPKLLIQFQNNGVVDDSQLPKDRFSAERLKGVDSTLKIQPAKLEDSAVYLCASSSLPTGGSGWSYEQYFGPGTRLTVT.

This clonotype was counted between two and nine times. V gene TRBV7-9 combines with J gene TRBJ1-6, with D possibly TRBD1 on 5 matching bases. Germline V gene lookup returns CDR1 SEHNR and CDR2 FQNEAQ (reference sequence). The CDR3 contains 13 residues. V lost 4 bases, J lost 10 bases, and 11 bases lay in between. CDR3 sequence reads: CASSSTGNSPLHF. CDR3 nucleotides: TGTGCCAGCAGCTCTACAGGAAACTCACCCCTCCACTTT.

This clonotype was counted ten times or more. V usage is TRBV6-4 and J usage is TRBJ2-1, with TRBD2 identical over 11 bases. The germline V gene has CDR1 MRHNA and CDR2 SNTAGT. Germline trimming cut 4 bases from V and 6 bases from J; bases unmatched to any gene: 2. The CDR3 has 14 residues. CDR3 coding DNA: TGTGCCAGCAGTGTTAGCGGGGGGGCCAATGAGCAGTTCTTC. Translating gives CASSVSGGANEQFF.

The CDR3 protein is CASSLGTGTSYNEQFF. CDR3 nucleotides: TGTGCCAGCAGCTTAGGCACTGGGACTAGCTACAATGAGCAGTTCTTC. The genes are TRBV7-8 and TRBJ2-1, with 8 bases lining up with TRBD2. V lost 1 base, J lost 3 bases, and 5 bases stayed unmatched. This CDR3 spans 16 amino acids. Germline V gene data show CDR1 as SGHVS and CDR2 as FQNEAQ. The full variable domain, in which reference TRBV7-8 and TRBJ2-1 provide the parts outside the CDR3, is GAGVSQSPRYKVAKRGQDVALRCDPISGHVSLFWYQQALGQGPEFLTYFQNEAQLDKSGLPSDRFFAERPEGSVSTLKIQRTQQEDSAVYLCASSLGTGTSYNEQFFGPGTRLTVL.

This clonotype was detected many times. The chain is built from TRBV11-2 and TRBJ2-3; no clear D gene. The germline CDR1 and CDR2 sequences are SGHAT and FQNNGV. V was shortened by 8 bases and J by 4 bases, with 7 bases between the two germline ends. The CDR3 spans 11 residues. The DNA for the CDR3 is TGTGCCAGCGAAATTGCAGATACGCAGTATTTT. Amino acid sequence: CASEIADTQYF.

This chain links TRBV13 with TRBJ2-7, with 10 bases lining up with TRBD2. Germline trimming cut 5 bases from V and 2 bases from J; bases unmatched to any gene: 3. This CDR3 is built from 14 residues. Germline CDR1 is PRHDT and CDR2 is FYEKMQ (reference sequence). The CDR3 protein is CASSEGTSAYEQYF. The CDR3 DNA is TGTGCCAGCAGCGAAGGGACTAGCGCCTACGAGCAGTACTTC.